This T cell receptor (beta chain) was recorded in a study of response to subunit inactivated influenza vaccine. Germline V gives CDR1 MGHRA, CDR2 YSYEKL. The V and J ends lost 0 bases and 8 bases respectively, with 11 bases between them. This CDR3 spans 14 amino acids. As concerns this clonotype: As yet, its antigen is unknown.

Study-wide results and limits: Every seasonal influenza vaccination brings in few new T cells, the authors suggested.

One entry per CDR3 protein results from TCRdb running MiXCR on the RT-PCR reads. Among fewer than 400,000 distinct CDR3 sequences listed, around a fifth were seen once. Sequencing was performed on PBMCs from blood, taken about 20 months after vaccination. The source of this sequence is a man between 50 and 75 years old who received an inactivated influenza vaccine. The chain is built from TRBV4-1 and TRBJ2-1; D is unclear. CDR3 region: CASSQDLGSHEQFF. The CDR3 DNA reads TGCGCCAGCAGCCAAGATCTGGGGTCACATGAGCAGTTCTTC.